The 18 T cell receptor beta chains given below trace back to one sample, sequenced in a study of blood T cell repertoires in COVID-19 (dated by TCRdb to about 2020). Libraries were constructed by the immunoSEQ multiplex PCR assay. Not all clones reach the TCRdb copy of this immuneACCESS table, which keeps in-frame sequences only. Checked studies attribute under half of the gap to unresolved V genes and leave the rest unexplained. In all, the sample holds 40,000 to 45,000 clones, and roughly 87% of those were seen once. About 4.5% of the sample is taken by the ten largest. Sample: peripheral blood. Source of these receptors: a man aged 60 to 69 with acute or convalescent COVID-19.

The chain has TRBV2 and TRBJ2-1; tentatively, D is TRBD2 (5 bases). Trimming took off 4 bases at V and 0 bases at J, with 10 bases between the two ends. Germline CDR1 reads SNHLY; CDR2 reads FYNNEI. This CDR3 region has 15 residues. The CDR3 region has the DNA TGTGCCAGCAGTGTCCGGGGTAGCTCCTACAATGAGCAGTTCTTC. It encodes CASSVRGSSYNEQFF.

This chain links TRBV12-3 or TRBV12-4 with TRBJ1-5; no definite D call. The CDR3 is 13 residues long. V lost 6 bases to trimming and J lost 0 bases, with 6 bases between them. The CDR3 here is CASSRGSNQPQHF. In nucleotides, the CDR3 is TGTGCCAGCAGCCGAGGTAGCAATCAGCCCCAGCATTTT.

The V and J genes are TRBV18 and TRBJ1-1; a possible D gene is TRBD1 (6 bases). The germline V gene has CDR1 KGHSH and CDR2 LQKENI. The CDR3 runs 15 residues. The V and J ends lost 2 bases and 1 base respectively, with 11 bases between them. This chain's CDR3 is CASSPEQGRNTEAFF. In DNA, the CDR3 is TGTGCCAGCTCACCAGAACAGGGTAGGAACACTGAAGCTTTCTTT.

J is TRBJ1-4 and V is TRBV3-1 (or the pseudogene TRBV3-2); D unclear. Germline CDR1 and CDR2: LGHDT and YNNKEL (reference sequence). The V and J ends lost 4 bases and 7 bases respectively, with 10 bases between them. The CDR3 sequence is 13 residues long. The CDR3, as DNA: TGTGCCAGCAGCCCAGCGATTCGTGAAAAACTGTTTTTT. Protein product: CASSPAIREKLFF.

This chain connects TRBV30 to TRBJ1-2; no clear D gene. This CDR3 region has 12 residues. The germline V gene encodes CDR1 GTSNPN and CDR2 SVGIG (reference sequence). The V gene lost 7 bases and the J gene lost 8 bases, with 17 bases spanning the gap. The CDR3 is CASHSRSRGYTF. Here the CDR3 DNA reads TGTGCCTCCCATTCTCGGTCTCGGGGCTACACCTTC.

By its share, this clone is medium-sized (0.01 to 0.1%). CDR3 sequence reads: CASSTPTVYGYTF. CDR3 nucleotides: TGTGCCAGTAGTACCCCGACAGTGTATGGCTACACCTTC. J is TRBJ1-2 and V is TRBV19; the D gene is possibly TRBD1 (5 bases). The CDR3 covers 13 residues. V lost 4 bases, J lost 5 bases, and 11 bases lay in between. Germline-derived CDR1 and CDR2 are LNHDA and SQIVND (reference sequence).

The V and J genes are TRBV5-1 and TRBJ2-5, with 9 bases that match TRBD2. Looked up from germline, CDR1 is SGHRS and CDR2 is YFSETQ. The V and J ends lost 1 base and 4 bases, in that order; junction bases with no gene match: 8. There are 16 residues in the CDR3. The CDR3 coding sequence is TGCGCCAGCAGCTTGAGGCGGGGGGGCCGAGTAGAGACCCAGTACTTC. Encoded protein: CASSLRRGGRVETQYF.

This clone was seen a few times. The chain links TRBV7-6 to TRBJ2-1; a weak D match, TRBD2 (6 bases). Germline V gene lookup returns CDR1 SGHVS and CDR2 FNYEAQ. The CDR3 runs 16 residues. Trimming took 1 base from V and 0 from J, leaving 10 bases between them. In DNA form, the CDR3 reads TGTGCCAGCAGCTTAGGCGGGGAGGCCTCCTACAATGAGCAGTTCTTC. Its protein is CASSLGGEASYNEQFF.

The chain recombines TRBV6-6 with TRBJ1-1; a possible D gene is TRBD1 (5 bases). This CDR3 is built from 17 residues. The germline CDR1 and CDR2 sequences are MNHNY and SVGAGI (reference sequence). V shed 5 bases and J shed 0 bases, with 19 bases lying between them. CDR3: CASSHPHRQLLNTEAFF. Here the CDR3 DNA reads TGTGCCAGCAGTCACCCCCACCGACAGCTCTTGAACACTGAAGCTTTCTTT.

This clone is labeled medium-sized. The chain has TRBV19 and TRBJ1-2; 7 nucleotides line up with TRBD1. The germline gives CDR1 LNHDA, CDR2 SQIVND (reference sequence). V trimming: 5 bases; J trimming: 4 bases; junction bases outside the gene matches: 10. The CDR3 has 15 amino acids. The DNA of the CDR3 is TGTGCCAGTAGTTCGACAGGGCTGTCGACCTATGGCTACACCTTC. Its translation is CASSSTGLSTYGYTF.

This clone occurred once. This chain connects TRBV21-1 to TRBJ2-3; TRBD2, the table's D call, lacks a check against the DNA. TRBV21-1 has pseudogene status. This CDR3 is built from 14 residues. The CDR3 DNA is TGTGCCAGCAGCGAGCGGGGGAACACAGATACGCAGTATTTT. Translating it yields CASSERGNTDTQYF.

The count of this clone is one. At one end, the junction sequence differs from germline, possibly due to a read error. This sequence joins TRBV7-9 and TRBJ1-2; 9 bases line up with TRBD1. The CDR3 runs 15 residues. Germline loops: CDR1 SEHNR, CDR2 FQNEAQ (reference sequence). CDR3 in DNA: TGTGCCAGCAGCTCAACCGCAACAGGGGGCGCAAAGTTCCTGTTC. Translated: CASSSTATGGAKFLF.

The rearrangement links TRBV18 to TRBJ2-2; 7 bases are shared with TRBD2. V gave up 5 bases and J gave up 1 base; unmatched junction bases: 7. Germline loops: CDR1 KGHSH, CDR2 LQKENI. CDR3 length: 16 amino acids. The DNA of the CDR3 is TGTGCCAGCTCATACCTCGGCGGGGGGAACACCGGGGAGCTGTTTTTT. Protein sequence: CASSYLGGGNTGELFF.

The gene calls are TRBV25-1 and TRBJ2-5; possible D gene TRBD1, 6 bases. Trimming pared 5 bases from V and 5 bases from J, leaving 12 bases between. The CDR3 has 13 amino acids. CDR1 and CDR2 from the germline V gene are MGHDK and SYGVNS. CDR3 in DNA: TGTGCCAGCAGTCAGGGGTGGCGGGAGACCCAGTACTTC. As protein: CASSQGWRETQYF.

V and J are TRBV15 and TRBJ1-2; TRBD1 matches at 10 bases. CDR3 length equals 14 residues. V trimming: 5 bases; J trimming: 2 bases; junction bases outside the gene matches: 2. Germline CDR1 LNHNV, CDR2 YYDKDF (reference sequence). The CDR3 DNA reads TGTGCCACCAGCGTGGACAGGGGGAACTATGGCTACACCTTC. As protein: CATSVDRGNYGYTF.

V gene TRBV19 combines with J gene TRBJ1-2; 9 bases line up with TRBD1. Germline V gene sequence: CDR1 LNHDA, CDR2 SQIVND (reference sequence). The trim removed 5 bases at V and 2 bases at J, leaving 9 bases unmatched. This CDR3 has 16 amino acids. The DNA for the CDR3 is TGTGCCAGTAGTTTTATCTCCGGGACAGGGAACTATGGCTACACCTTC. It codes for CASSFISGTGNYGYTF.

The chain couples TRBV5-4 to TRBJ1-1, with TRBD1 identical over 7 bases. There are 14 residues in the CDR3. CDR1 is SGHNT and CDR2 is YYREEE in the germline V gene (reference sequence). Trimming took 3 bases from V and 6 from J; bases not matched to a gene: 8. The CDR3 region has the DNA TGTGCCAGCAGCTCGACAGGGAACTTGGCTGAAGCTTTCTTT. Its protein is CASSSTGNLAEAFF.

This chain uses TRBV6-5 with TRBJ1-4; D unclear. Germline V gene sequence: CDR1 MNHEY, CDR2 SVGAGI. The CDR3 runs 15 residues. Trimming removed 5 bases at V and 3 bases at J, with 13 bases between. CDR3 protein: CASSTGGRPNEKLFF. The DNA for the CDR3 is TGTGCCAGCAGTACCGGCGGGAGACCTAATGAAAAACTGTTTTTT.